This T cell receptor (beta chain) was sequenced during a study of patients and donors after allogeneic stem cell transplantation. TCRdb re-analysed the RT-PCR reads in MiXCR, keeping a single row per CDR3 protein. The sample holds 80,000 to 90,000 distinct CDR3 sequences, roughly 52% seen once. This clonotype was seen once. The CDR3 runs 14 residues. Germline lookup yields CDR1 SQVTM and CDR2 ANQGSEA. Trimming pared 7 bases from V and 6 bases from J, leaving 19 bases between. Source material: blood, either unsorted or a sorted T cell fraction (not recorded which). The clonotype was recovered from a human donor who was either an allogeneic HSCT recipient or a stem cell or donor lymphocyte infusion donor (not recorded which). It is not recorded whose cells these are; they may come from a transplant donor. J is TRBJ1-5 and V is TRBV29-1; D is possibly TRBD1 (5 bases). CDR3 sequence (DNA): TGCAGCGCCACGACACAGGAGGGAGGTCAGCCCCAGCATTTT. Amino acid sequence: CSATTQEGGQPQHF.